The rows below give T cell receptor beta chains drawn from one sample of a study of blood T cell repertoires in COVID-19. Profiling relied on immunoSEQ multiplex PCR, and the TCRdb table lists in-frame clones only, not all of them. The sample lists roughly 200,000 clones, roughly 76% occurring once. The sequenced material came from peripheral blood. These receptors all come from a woman aged 40 to 50 with COVID-19, enrolled during active disease. Each CDR3 is given without its conserved first and last residue.

V: TRBV5-8; J: TRBJ1-1; CDR3: ASSPSGIPNTEAF
V: TRBV3-1/TRBV3-2; J: TRBJ1-1; CDR3: ASSSQGASAEAF
V: TRBV27; J: TRBJ2-2; CDR3: ASSLSLGVNTGELF
V: TRBV9; J: TRBJ2-1; CDR3: ASSVGGGGADEQF
V: TRBV28; J: TRBJ2-7; CDR3: ASSNPGQAHYEQY
V: TRBV5-1; J: TRBJ2-1; CDR3: ASSLDGTSTDEQF
V: TRBV5-4; J: TRBJ2-5; CDR3: AMEDGQAGVETQY
V: TRBV30; J: TRBJ1-1; CDR3: AIAAGWTEAF
V: TRBV29-1; J: TRBJ1-1; CDR3: SVDWKGVGREAF
V: TRBV9; J: TRBJ2-5; CDR3: ASSLRTGSGETQY
V: TRBV7-9; J: TRBJ1-2; CDR3: ASSLGRAEGDYGYT
V: TRBV10-2; J: TRBJ2-3; CDR3: ASSERWGRRATDTQY
V: TRBV19; J: TRBJ2-1; CDR3: ASSIGQGKGYEQF
V: TRBV6-5; J: TRBJ1-1; CDR3: ASRPGQGGTEAF
V: TRBV19; J: TRBJ1-5; CDR3: ASSIWGVGNQPQH
V: TRBV27; J: TRBJ2-3; CDR3: ASSWGQGGTDTQY
V: TRBV10-2; J: TRBJ2-3; CDR3: ASSLGGRSTDTQY
V: TRBV5-1; J: TRBJ2-1; CDR3: ASSLRASGSYNEQF
V: TRBV6-5; J: TRBJ2-5; CDR3: ASMPGQRIKETQY
V: TRBV15; J: TRBJ2-5; CDR3: ATSTRQGGETQY
V: TRBV4-1; J: TRBJ1-5; CDR3: ASSQEGGGYSNQPQH
V: TRBV7-3; J: TRBJ2-2; CDR3: ASSEGRGAGELF
V: TRBV6-5; J: TRBJ1-2; CDR3: ASSPGTGNYGYT
V: TRBV9; J: TRBJ1-5; CDR3: ASSVGTGQGQPQH
V: TRBV19; J: TRBJ2-1; CDR3: ASKPTGDRNEQF
V: TRBV5-4; J: TRBJ1-1; CDR3: ASSFKTGNTEAF
V: TRBV2; J: TRBJ1-2; CDR3: ASSDRVRYGYT
V: TRBV7-9; J: TRBJ2-4; CDR3: ASSLGAGKNIQY
V: TRBV19; J: TRBJ2-1; CDR3: ATLATGPYNEQF
V: TRBV5-1; J: TRBJ2-1; CDR3: ASSLGNLETLTGEQF
V: TRBV5-4; J: TRBJ2-1; CDR3: ASRSGLAGDNEQF
V: TRBV5-1; J: TRBJ2-1; CDR3: ASSLAPGTYNEQF
V: TRBV27; J: TRBJ1-2; CDR3: ASSDQALKTYGYT
V: TRBV6-5; J: TRBJ1-1; CDR3: ASGDRGRSDTEAF
V: TRBV3-1/TRBV3-2; J: TRBJ2-2; CDR3: ASSRQGAGELF
V: TRBV2; J: TRBJ2-2; CDR3: ASSEIGRNTGELF
V: TRBV19; J: TRBJ1-5; CDR3: ASSMESGRSNQPQH
V: TRBV5-5; J: TRBJ1-6; CDR3: ASSFDSDSPLH
V: TRBV12-3/TRBV12-4; J: TRBJ2-1; CDR3: ASSRISWEQF
V: TRBV30; J: TRBJ1-2; CDR3: AWRDSDRVNPYGYT
V: TRBV7-9; J: TRBJ2-1; CDR3: ASSPPFSLGGNEQF